This T cell receptor (beta chain) was captured by sequencing in a study of shared clonotypes between healthy human individuals. As for the study in general: CD4 naive cells filled three plates per donor, CD4 memory three, CD8 naive two and CD8 memory one.

The repertoire was sequenced with immunoSEQ multiplex PCR; TCRdb's copy has only in-frame clones and lacks some. The sample has about 1.5 million clones, approximately 98% seen once; the top ten hold roughly 0.45%. This CDR3 has 15 residues. Germline loops: CDR1 SGHDN, CDR2 FVKESK. V lost 1 base and J lost 5; bases outside the gene matches: 3. Of note for this clone: Its matching antigen is unknown.

Donation came from healthy HIV-negative adults that had no recent acute infections or vaccinations. Both subsets, CD45RA+ naive and CD45RA-negative memory, were split from the CD4+ cells. Study-wide findings and caveats: Unshared clonotypes carried lower generation probabilities than those common to all four donors.

This sequence originates from a man aged 30-40 years in good health. The chain carries TRBV14 and TRBJ2-5; TRBD2 aligns across 11 bases. The sequencing input was naive CD4+ T cells sorted from blood. Sample subset: CD45RA+ positively selected. The CDR3 reads CASSQGLAGWETQYF. CDR3 sequence (DNA): TGTGCCAGCAGCCAAGGACTAGCGGGATGGGAGACCCAGTACTTC.